The source of this TCR beta chain is a study of cytomegalovirus exposure and HLA in healthy donors. CDR3 size: 16 residues. The germline V gene encodes CDR1 LGHNA and CDR2 YSLEER. V dropped 1 base and J dropped 4 bases, with 11 bases sitting between them. Primers included in the PCR were 60 Vbeta and 13 Jbeta primers. The protocol was immunoSEQ multiplex PCR, while the TCRdb copy is restricted to in-frame clones and leaves out a portion. This sample yields about 200,000 clones, of which approximately 83% are seen a single time; around 1.4% belongs to the top ten. The table lists this clone with a few counts. As yet, its antigen is unknown. General observations from the study: HLA restriction was apparent for most CMV-associated TCR beta chains in a later analysis.

This chain links TRBV4-3 with TRBJ2-6; D is undetermined. Sequences were obtained from PBMCs. The TCR sequence derives from a girl under 18 in good health and CMV-seronegative. CDR3 region: CASSQALLRGANVLTF. The CDR3 DNA reads TGCGCCAGCAGCCAAGCCTTATTGAGAGGGGCCAACGTCCTGACTTTC.